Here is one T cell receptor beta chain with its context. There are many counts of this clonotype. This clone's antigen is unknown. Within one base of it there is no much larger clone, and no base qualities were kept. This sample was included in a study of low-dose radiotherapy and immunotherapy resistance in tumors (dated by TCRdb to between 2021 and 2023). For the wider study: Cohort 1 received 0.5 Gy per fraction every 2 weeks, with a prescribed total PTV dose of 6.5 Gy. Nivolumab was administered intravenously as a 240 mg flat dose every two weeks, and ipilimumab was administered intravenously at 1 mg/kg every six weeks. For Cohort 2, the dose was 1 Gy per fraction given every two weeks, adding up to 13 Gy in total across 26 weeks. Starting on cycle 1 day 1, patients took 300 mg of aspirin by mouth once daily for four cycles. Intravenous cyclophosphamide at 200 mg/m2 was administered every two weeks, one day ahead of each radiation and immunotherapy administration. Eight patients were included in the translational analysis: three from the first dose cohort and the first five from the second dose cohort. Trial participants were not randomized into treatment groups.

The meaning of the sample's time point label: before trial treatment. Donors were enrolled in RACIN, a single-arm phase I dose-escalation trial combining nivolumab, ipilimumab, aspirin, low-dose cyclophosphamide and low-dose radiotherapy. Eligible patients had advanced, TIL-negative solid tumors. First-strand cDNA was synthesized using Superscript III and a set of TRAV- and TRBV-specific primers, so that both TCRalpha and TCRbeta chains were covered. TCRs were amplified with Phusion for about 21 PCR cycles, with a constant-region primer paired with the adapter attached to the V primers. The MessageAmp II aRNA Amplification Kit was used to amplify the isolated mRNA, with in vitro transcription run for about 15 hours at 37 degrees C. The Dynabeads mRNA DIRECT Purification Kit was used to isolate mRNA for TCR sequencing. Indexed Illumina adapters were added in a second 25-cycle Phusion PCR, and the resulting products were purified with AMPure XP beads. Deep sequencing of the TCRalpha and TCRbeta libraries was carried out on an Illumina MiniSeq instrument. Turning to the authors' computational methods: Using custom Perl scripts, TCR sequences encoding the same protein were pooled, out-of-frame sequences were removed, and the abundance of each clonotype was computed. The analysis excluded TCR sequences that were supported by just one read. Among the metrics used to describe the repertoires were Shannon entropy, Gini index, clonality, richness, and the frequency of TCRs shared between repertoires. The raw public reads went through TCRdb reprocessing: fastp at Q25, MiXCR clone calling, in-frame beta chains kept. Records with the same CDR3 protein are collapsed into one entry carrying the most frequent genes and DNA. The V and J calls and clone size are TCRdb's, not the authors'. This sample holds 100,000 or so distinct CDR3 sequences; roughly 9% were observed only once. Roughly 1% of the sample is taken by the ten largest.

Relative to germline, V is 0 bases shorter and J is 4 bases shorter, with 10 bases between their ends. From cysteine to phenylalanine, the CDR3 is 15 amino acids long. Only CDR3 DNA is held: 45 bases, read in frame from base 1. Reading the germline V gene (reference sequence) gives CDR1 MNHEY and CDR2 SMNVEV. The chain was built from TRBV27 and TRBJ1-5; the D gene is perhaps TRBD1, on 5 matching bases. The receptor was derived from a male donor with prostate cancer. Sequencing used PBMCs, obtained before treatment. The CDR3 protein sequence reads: CASSLSAGLNQPQHF. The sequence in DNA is TGTGCCAGCAGTTTATCGGCAGGGCTAAATCAGCCCCAGCATTTT.